Below, one T cell receptor (beta chain) is given with its context. While the first cohort had 600 to 750 subjects, the donors belonged to the separate validation cohort of about 120 subjects. The data belong to a study of cytomegalovirus exposure and HLA in healthy donors. Assay used: immunoSEQ multiplex PCR; TCRdb lists only in-frame clones, some missing. The profile shows 150,000 to 200,000 clones, 86% of them singletons. The CDR3 loop spans 13 amino acids. V dropped 6 bases and J dropped 2; count of bases not matched to a gene: 7. The germline V gene encodes CDR1 SQVTM and CDR2 ANQGSEA. The sample was PBMCs. The gene calls are TRBV29-1 and TRBJ2-7, with 7 bases matching TRBD1. This TCR was sampled from a woman aged 18-29 years in good health and CMV-seronegative. CDR3 protein: CSVRGQHPYEQYF. CDR3 nucleotides: TGCAGCGTACGGGGACAGCACCCCTACGAGCAGTACTTC.